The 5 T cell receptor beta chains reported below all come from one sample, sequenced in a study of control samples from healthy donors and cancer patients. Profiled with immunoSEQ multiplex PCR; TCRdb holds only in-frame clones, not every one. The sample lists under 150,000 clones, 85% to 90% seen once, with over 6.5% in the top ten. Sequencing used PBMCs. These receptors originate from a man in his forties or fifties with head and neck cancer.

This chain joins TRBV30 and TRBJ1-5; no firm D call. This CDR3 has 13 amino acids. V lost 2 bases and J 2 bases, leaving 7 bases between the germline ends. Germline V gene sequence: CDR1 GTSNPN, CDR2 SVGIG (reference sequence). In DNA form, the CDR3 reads TGTGCCTGGAGTTTGGACGGCAATCAGCCCCAGCATTTT. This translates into CAWSLDGNQPQHF.

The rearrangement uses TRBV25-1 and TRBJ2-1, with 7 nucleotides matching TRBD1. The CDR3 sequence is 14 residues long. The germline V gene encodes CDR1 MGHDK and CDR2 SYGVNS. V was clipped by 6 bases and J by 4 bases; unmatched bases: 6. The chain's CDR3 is CASRGTELYNEQFF. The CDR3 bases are TGTGCCAGCAGGGGGACAGAGTTGTACAATGAGCAGTTCTTC.

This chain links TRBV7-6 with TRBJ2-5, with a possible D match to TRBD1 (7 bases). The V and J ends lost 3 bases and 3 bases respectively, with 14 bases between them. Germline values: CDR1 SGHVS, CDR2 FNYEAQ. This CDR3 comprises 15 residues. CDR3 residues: CASSFRGSGEETQYF. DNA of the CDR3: TGTGCCAGCAGCTTCAGGGGGTCGGGGGAAGAGACCCAGTACTTC.

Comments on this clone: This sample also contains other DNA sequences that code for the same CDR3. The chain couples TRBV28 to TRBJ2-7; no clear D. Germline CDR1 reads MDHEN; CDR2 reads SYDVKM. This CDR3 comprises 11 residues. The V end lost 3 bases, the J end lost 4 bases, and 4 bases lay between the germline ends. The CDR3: CASSFGYEQYF. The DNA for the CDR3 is TGTGCCAGCAGTTTTGGTTACGAGCAGTACTTC.

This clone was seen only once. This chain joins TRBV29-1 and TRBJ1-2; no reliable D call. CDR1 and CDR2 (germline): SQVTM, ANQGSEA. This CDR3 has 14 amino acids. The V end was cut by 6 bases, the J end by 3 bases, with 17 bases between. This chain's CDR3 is CSVPELTEYYGYTF. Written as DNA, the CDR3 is TGCAGCGTCCCGGAATTAACAGAATACTATGGCTACACCTTC.